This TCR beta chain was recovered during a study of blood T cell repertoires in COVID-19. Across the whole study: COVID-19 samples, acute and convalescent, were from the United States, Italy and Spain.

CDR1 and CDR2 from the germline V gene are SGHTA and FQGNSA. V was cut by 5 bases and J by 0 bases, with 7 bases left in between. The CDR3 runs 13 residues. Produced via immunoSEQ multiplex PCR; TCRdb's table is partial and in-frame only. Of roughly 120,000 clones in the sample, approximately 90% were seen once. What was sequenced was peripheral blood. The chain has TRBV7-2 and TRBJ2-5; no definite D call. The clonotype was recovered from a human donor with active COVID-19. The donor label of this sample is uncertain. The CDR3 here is CASSATNQETQYF. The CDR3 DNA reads TGTGCCAGCAGCGCAACTAACCAAGAGACCCAGTACTTC.